This is a list of T cell receptor beta chains from one sample in a study of CD8 T cells in Susac syndrome. TCRdb re-called the immunoSEQ multiplex PCR reads with MiXCR, one entry per CDR3 protein. The repertoire holds fewer than 35,000 distinct CDR3 sequences, with 94% as singletons. The sequenced material came from CD8+ T cells from PBMCs. The receptors were sampled from a human donor in good health. CDR3s include the opening cysteine and the closing phenylalanine or tryptophan. The order of the fields is clone size, V gene, D gene, J gene, CDR3 protein, CDR3 DNA. A D gene is named only where the DNA matches it firmly. Some rows have no size entry. The others give once, few or many, or a class for an expanded clone.

>NA|TRBV16|TRBD1|TRBJ1-4
CASSQERQGNEKLFF
TGTGCCAGCAGCCAAGAAAGACAGGGTAATGAAAAACTGTTTTTT
>NA|TRBV3-1|NA|TRBJ1-5
CASSQEGGIQPQHF
TGTGCCAGCAGCCAAGAAGGGGGGATTCAGCCCCAGCATTTT
>NA|TRBV20-1|TRBD1|TRBJ2-7
CSARDWTGGDYEQYF
TGCAGTGCTAGAGACTGGACAGGGGGGGACTACGAGCAGTACTTC
>NA|TRBV7-2|TRBD2|TRBJ2-1
CASSPAGGTFYNEQFF
TGTGCCAGCAGCCCGGCGGGGGGCACCTTCTACAATGAGCAGTTCTTC
>NA|TRBV27|TRBD1|TRBJ1-2
CASSLSARGRDYGYTF
TGTGCCAGCAGTTTATCGGCCAGGGGGCGTGATTATGGCTACACCTTC
>NA|TRBV4-3|NA|TRBJ2-7
CASSPFSTGTYEQYF
TGCGCCAGCAGCCCATTTTCGACAGGCACCTACGAGCAGTACTTC
>NA|TRBV20-1|NA|TRBJ2-1
CSARDPGAFNEQFF
TGCAGTGCTAGAGACCCCGGCGCGTTCAATGAGCAGTTCTTC
>NA|TRBV20-1|NA|TRBJ1-2
CSASEDRELNYGYTF
TGCAGTGCTAGTGAAGACAGAGAACTTAACTATGGCTACACCTTC
>NA|TRBV14|NA|TRBJ2-1
CASSPENSYNEQFF
TGTGCCAGCAGCCCAGAAAACTCCTACAATGAGCAGTTCTTC
>NA|TRBV27|TRBD1|TRBJ1-1
CASSQLGQGGHTEAFF
TGTGCCAGCAGTCAATTGGGACAGGGTGGCCACACTGAAGCTTTCTTT
>NA|TRBV5-4|TRBD2|TRBJ2-5
CASSASGTSRRQETQYF
TGTGCCAGCAGCGCATCCGGGACTAGCCGCCGCCAAGAGACCCAGTACTTC
>NA|TRBV9|NA|TRBJ2-5
CASSVVSGGQETQYF
TGTGCCAGCAGCGTAGTAAGTGGGGGCCAGGAGACCCAGTACTTC
>NA|TRBV7-8|NA|TRBJ1-5
CASSLRGQGQPQHF
TGTGCCAGCAGCTTACGTGGTCAGGGTCAGCCCCAGCATTTT
>NA|TRBV7-2|NA|TRBJ2-1
CASSPASGSNEQFF
TGTGCCAGCAGCCCGGCCTCCGGGTCCAATGAGCAGTTCTTC
>NA|TRBV14|NA|TRBJ2-1
CASSQYFGEAHNEQFF
TGTGCCAGCAGCCAGTATTTCGGGGAGGCTCACAATGAGCAGTTCTTC
>once|TRBV7-9|TRBD2|TRBJ2-3
CASSPSSGGSTDTQYF
TGTGCCAGCAGCCCCTCTAGCGGGGGGTCCACAGATACGCAGTATTTT
>NA|TRBV4-3|NA|TRBJ1-3
CASSQELGRNGNTIYF
TGCGCCAGCAGCCAAGAACTAGGCAGGAATGGAAACACCATATATTTT
>NA|TRBV19|NA|TRBJ1-1
CASQSSVNTEAFF
TGTGCCAGTCAAAGCTCGGTGAACACTGAAGCTTTCTTT
>NA|TRBV3-1|TRBD1|TRBJ1-1
CASSQRATGIDEAFF
TGTGCCAGCAGCCAGCGCGCGACAGGGATAGATGAAGCTTTCTTT
>NA|TRBV6-2/TRBV6-3|NA|TRBJ2-6
CASSYSGASGANVLTF
TGTGCCAGCAGTTACAGTGGGGCTAGTGGGGCCAACGTCCTGACTTTC
>NA|TRBV29-1|NA|TRBJ2-7
CSVLDVASYEQYF
TGCAGCGTTTTAGACGTCGCGTCCTACGAGCAGTACTTC
>NA|TRBV4-3|NA|TRBJ2-1
CASSQDSNYNEQFF
TGCGCCAGCAGCCAAGATTCTAACTACAATGAGCAGTTCTTC
>NA|TRBV6-2/TRBV6-3|NA|TRBJ2-7
CASSSKDRYEQYF
TGTGCCAGCAGTTCAAAGGACCGCTACGAGCAGTACTTC
>NA|TRBV5-4|NA|TRBJ1-1
CASGLRGNSEAFF
TGTGCCAGCGGCTTACGAGGAAACTCTGAAGCTTTCTTT
>once|TRBV19|TRBD2|TRBJ2-3
CASSASGGRLDTQYF
TGTGCCAGTAGTGCTAGCGGGGGCCGATTAGATACGCAGTATTTT
>NA|TRBV4-3|TRBD1|TRBJ2-1
CASSQVRQGDNNEQFF
TGCGCCAGCAGCCAAGTACGACAGGGGGATAACAATGAGCAGTTCTTC
>NA|TRBV6-2/TRBV6-3|TRBD1|TRBJ2-1
CASSPLGTGLYNEQFF
TGTGCCAGCAGTCCGCTAGGGACAGGGCTATACAATGAGCAGTTCTTC
>NA|TRBV20-1|NA|TRBJ2-7
CSAEGPSEQYF
TGCAGTGCCGAGGGACCAAGCGAGCAGTACTTC
>once|TRBV5-6|NA|TRBJ2-6
CASSPYLPRRDEDESGANVLTF
TGTGCCAGCAGCCCCTATCTCCCCCGTCGGGACGAAGACGAGTCTGGGGCCAACGTCCTGACTTTC
>NA|TRBV27|NA|TRBJ2-3
CASSLGGRADTQYF
TGTGCCAGCAGTTTGGGGGGGCGCGCAGATACGCAGTATTTT
>NA|TRBV3-1|TRBD1|TRBJ2-5
CASSPATGQETQYF
TGTGCCAGCAGCCCCGCGACAGGGCAAGAGACCCAGTACTTC
>NA|TRBV20-1|TRBD1|TRBJ2-1
CSARDLDRDQLNEQFF
TGCAGTGCTAGAGACCTGGACAGGGACCAACTTAATGAGCAGTTCTTC
>NA|TRBV6-2/TRBV6-3|NA|TRBJ1-2
CASIDSGTENYGYTF
TGTGCCAGCATTGATTCCGGGACGGAAAACTATGGCTACACCTTC
>NA|TRBV7-8|NA|TRBJ1-1
CASSVYSGKTEAFF
TGTGCCAGCAGCGTATATTCAGGGAAGACTGAAGCTTTCTTT
>NA|TRBV5-4|TRBD1|TRBJ1-5
CASSLQGGGQPQHF
TGTGCCAGCAGCTTACAGGGAGGGGGCCAGCCCCAGCATTTT
>NA|TRBV27|NA|TRBJ2-2
CASSSLQGPGELFF
TGTGCCAGCAGTTCCCTACAGGGACCCGGGGAGCTGTTTTTT
>NA|TRBV12-5|NA|TRBJ2-2
CASGGAPALTEGKNTGELFF
TGTGCTAGTGGTGGAGCCCCAGCCCTAACCGAGGGGAAGAACACCGGGGAGCTGTTTTTT
>NA|TRBV27|NA|TRBJ2-1
CAIRWGSSYNEQFF
TGTGCCATCCGCTGGGGGAGCTCCTACAATGAGCAGTTCTTC
>NA|TRBV6-2/TRBV6-3|TRBD2|TRBJ2-1
CASIRRIAGSYNEQFF
TGTGCCAGCATTAGGCGGATAGCGGGGTCCTACAATGAGCAGTTCTTC
>NA|TRBV29-1|NA|TRBJ1-1
CSVEIRGEAFF
TGCAGCGTTGAAATAAGAGGGGAAGCTTTCTTT
>NA|TRBV19|NA|TRBJ1-6
CAGADRLNSPLHF
TGTGCCGGCGCAGACAGGCTTAATTCACCCCTCCACTTT
>once|TRBV5-6|NA|TRBJ2-7
CASSPGLSEQYF
TGTGCCAGCAGCCCTGGACTATCCGAGCAGTACTTC
>NA|TRBV7-9|TRBD1|TRBJ2-7
CASSPTGQGYEQYF
TGTGCCAGCAGTCCAACGGGACAGGGCTACGAGCAGTACTTC
>NA|TRBV29-1|NA|TRBJ2-7
CSATVTSSEQYF
TGCAGCGCCACTGTTACTAGTAGCGAGCAGTACTTC
>NA|TRBV11-2|NA|TRBJ1-5
CASSLGDFSNQPQHF
TGTGCCAGCAGCTTAGGCGACTTCAGCAATCAGCCCCAGCATTTT
>NA|TRBV5-6|NA|TRBJ1-2
CASSLSGPHGYTF
TGTGCCAGCAGCTTGTCAGGACCCCATGGCTACACCTTC
>NA|TRBV6-5|NA|TRBJ1-1
CASSSNGLNTEAFF
TGTGCCAGCAGTTCCAATGGTCTGAACACTGAAGCTTTCTTT
>NA|TRBV27|NA|TRBJ2-7
CASWELTGEQYF
TGTGCCAGCTGGGAGCTTACAGGGGAGCAGTACTTC
>NA|TRBV7-9|NA|TRBJ1-1
CASSSVPRTEAFF
TGTGCCAGCAGCTCGGTCCCGCGGACTGAAGCTTTCTTT
>few|TRBV6-5|NA|TRBJ1-2
CASSYGAGQRNGYTF
TGTGCCAGCAGTTATGGGGCGGGTCAAAGAAATGGCTACACCTTC
>NA|TRBV5-5|TRBD2|TRBJ2-1
CASSWGLAGGYNEQFF
TGTGCCAGCAGCTGGGGACTAGCGGGGGGGTACAATGAGCAGTTCTTC
>NA|TRBV10-3|NA|TRBJ1-5
CAISEVGGKNQPQHF
TGTGCCATCAGTGAGGTCGGGGGGAAGAATCAGCCCCAGCATTTT